Below are 30 T cell receptor beta chains sequenced from a single sample in a study of blood T cell repertoires in COVID-19. Profiled with immunoSEQ multiplex PCR; TCRdb holds only in-frame clones, not every one. The sample gives tens of thousands of clones, 75% to 90% of which show up once; 6.3% is in the top ten. Sequenced material: peripheral blood. These receptors all come from an elderly man with COVID-19, enrolled during active disease.

This clone was seen a single time. The chain couples TRBV9 to TRBJ1-5; no clear D gene. V was shortened by 4 bases and J by 5 bases, with 7 bases between the two germline ends. The germline V gene has CDR1 SGDLS and CDR2 YYNGEE. There are 12 residues in the CDR3. The CDR3 spells CASSRGDQPQHF. Here the CDR3 DNA reads TGTGCCAGCAGCCGGGGAGATCAGCCCCAGCATTTT.

V gene TRBV7-8 combines with J gene TRBJ2-7, with 15 bases that match TRBD2. Germline lookup yields CDR1 SGHVS and CDR2 FQNEAQ. The CDR3 length is 16 residues. J lost 5 bases, V lost 6 bases, and 8 bases had no gene match. The CDR3 DNA reads as TGTGCCAGCAGACGGACTAGCGGGGGGGCAAGTAACGAGCAGTACTTC. This sequence encodes CASRRTSGGASNEQYF.

The chain couples TRBV18 to TRBJ1-1; a weak D match, TRBD1 (5 bases). This CDR3 spans 13 amino acids. V lost 6 bases, J lost 0 bases, and 8 bases lay in between. Germline lookup yields CDR1 KGHSH and CDR2 LQKENI. The CDR3 bases are TGTGCCAGCTCTCAAGGGGTGAACACTGAAGCTTTCTTT. Its protein product is CASSQGVNTEAFF.

The chain recombines TRBV2 with TRBJ2-7; a weak D match, TRBD2 (6 bases). The length of the CDR3 is 15 residues. CDR1 SNHLY and CDR2 FYNNEI come from the germline V gene. V was trimmed by 4 bases and J by 4 bases, leaving 17 bases between them. CDR3 in amino acids: CASSGRGEGFYEQYF. The CDR3 coding sequence is TGTGCCAGCAGTGGGAGGGGAGAGGGCTTTTACGAGCAGTACTTC.

This clone was seen a handful of times. This chain links TRBV10-3 with TRBJ2-1, with 11 bases matching TRBD2. The CDR3 runs 16 residues. The V segment lost 2 bases and the J segment 4 bases; nucleotides outside the gene matches: 4. Per germline, CDR1 ENHRY and CDR2 SYGVKD. The CDR3 DNA sequence: TGTGCCATCAGTGAGACTAGCGGGGGAGAATACAATGAGCAGTTCTTC. It yields the protein CAISETSGGEYNEQFF.

The J gene is TRBJ2-5, the V gene TRBV2; the match to TRBD2 covers 10 bases. CDR3 length: 15 residues. CDR1 SNHLY and CDR2 FYNNEI come from the germline V gene. V trimming: 3 bases; J trimming: 4 bases; junction bases outside the gene matches: 5. The CDR3 region has the DNA TGTGCCAGCAGTGACAGCGGGGGGGTCGGAGAGACCCAGTACTTC. This encodes CASSDSGGVGETQYF.

This sequence joins TRBV7-2 and TRBJ2-1, with 11 bases aligning to TRBD1. Germline-derived CDR1 and CDR2 are SGHTA and FQGNSA. The CDR3 covers 17 residues. The J segment lost 3 bases and the V segment lost 3 bases, leaving 7 bases of the junction unmatched. CDR3 residues: CASSFRSGTGGYNEQFF. CDR3 nucleotide sequence: TGTGCCAGCAGCTTTAGGTCCGGGACAGGGGGCTACAATGAGCAGTTCTTC.

This clone has only one observation. V is TRBV5-4 and J is TRBJ1-4; D gene uncertain. The germline V gene has CDR1 SGHNT and CDR2 YYREEE (reference sequence). The CDR3 sequence is 15 residues long. The V and J ends lost 6 bases and 2 bases respectively, with 14 bases between them. CDR3 sequence (DNA): TGTGCCAGCAAAGAAGGCGGCGCGACTAATGAAAAACTGTTTTTT. It yields the protein CASKEGGATNEKLFF.

This clone was observed a handful of times. J is TRBJ2-6 and V is TRBV4-2; D unresolved. Per germline, CDR1 LGHNA and CDR2 YNFKEQ. Trimming cost V 3 bases and J 2 bases, with 5 bases left between them. There are 14 residues in the CDR3. Here the CDR3 reads CASSQAAGANVLTF. The CDR3 bases are TGTGCCAGCAGCCAGGCAGCTGGGGCCAACGTCCTGACTTTC.

The genes are TRBV5-6 and TRBJ2-5; 13 nucleotides line up with TRBD2. Germline V CDR1 and CDR2: SGHDT, YYEEEE. Losses at the gene ends were 4 bases for V and 5 bases for J; bases not matched to a gene: 2. The CDR3 loop spans 14 amino acids. CDR3 in amino acids: CASSGLAGVETQYF. As DNA, the CDR3 is TGTGCCAGCAGCGGACTAGCGGGGGTGGAGACCCAGTACTTC.

The rearrangement links TRBV4-1 to TRBJ1-6; 12 nucleotides agree with TRBD1. With 8 bases clipped from V and 2 bases from J, the junction kept 10 bases outside the gene matches. Germline values: CDR1 MGHRA, CDR2 YSYEKL. The CDR3 runs 18 residues. CDR3 nucleotide sequence: TGCGCCAGCGCGACGGGACAGGGGGCAGATACCTATAATTCACCCCTCCACTTT. It is translated as CASATGQGADTYNSPLHF.

The rearrangement joins TRBV4-2 to TRBJ1-6; no firm D call. The ends were cut back, 6 bases at V and 1 base at J, with 10 bases in the middle. The CDR3 runs to 15 residues. Germline values: CDR1 LGHNA, CDR2 YNFKEQ. The CDR3 loop is CASRLRSSYNSPLHF. The CDR3 DNA sequence: TGTGCCAGCAGACTACGGAGTTCCTATAATTCACCCCTCCACTTT.

This clone has more than one count but fewer than ten. At the DNA level, this CDR3 is encoded by other sequences in the same sample as well. V is TRBV19 and J is TRBJ1-5; possibly TRBD1 for D (5 bases). The length of the CDR3 is 15 residues. The germline CDR1 and CDR2 sequences are LNHDA and SQIVND (reference sequence). Trimming shortened V by 3 bases and J by 4 bases, and 13 bases separated the two germline ends. The CDR3, as DNA: TGTGCCAGTAGTATCGGGCAGGGTGGGAATCAGCCCCAGCATTTT. This translates into CASSIGQGGNQPQHF.

The rearrangement links TRBV5-1 to TRBJ1-3; 9 bases are a match to TRBD1. CDR3 length: 16 residues. The V segment lost 4 bases and the J segment 3 bases; nucleotides outside the gene matches: 8. Germline V CDR1 and CDR2: SGHRS, YFSETQ. CDR3 loop: CASSVLTGGGGNTIYF. DNA for the CDR3: TGCGCCAGCAGCGTCCTCACAGGGGGCGGTGGAAACACCATATATTTT.

CDR3 loop: CASSLAGQATYEQYF. The CDR3 region has the DNA TGTGCCAGCAGCTTAGCTGGACAGGCCACTTACGAGCAGTACTTC. The chain couples TRBV11-2 to TRBJ2-7; 7 bases map to TRBD1. Germline values: CDR1 SGHAT, CDR2 FQNNGV. The CDR3 spans 15 residues. J lost 4 bases, V lost 1 base, and 7 bases had no gene match.

The chain is built from TRBV6-5 and TRBJ1-3; D not certain. This CDR3 comprises 14 residues. Per the germline V gene, CDR1 is MNHEY and CDR2 is SVGAGI. V lost 6 bases, J lost 0 bases, and 9 bases lay in between. The chain's CDR3 is CASSSDISGNTIYF. DNA of the CDR3: TGTGCCAGCAGCTCTGACATCTCTGGAAACACCATATATTTT.

This chain links TRBV7-2 with TRBJ2-1; 9 bases match TRBD2. Per germline, CDR1 SGHTA and CDR2 FQGNSA. Trimming took 1 base from V and 7 from J; bases not matched to a gene: 8. The CDR3 is 16 amino acids. The DNA for the CDR3 is TGTGCCAGCAGCTTAGGAGGGCGGGGGGGCAGGAATGAGCAGTTCTTC. Amino acid sequence: CASSLGGRGGRNEQFF. Complete variable domain (other parts from reference TRBV7-2 and TRBJ2-1): GAGVSQSPSNKVTEKGKDVELRCDPISGHTALYWYRQSLGQGLEFLIYFQGNSAPDKSGLPSDRFSAERTGGSVSTLTIQRTQQEDSAVYLCASSLGGRGGRNEQFFGPGTRLTVL.

CDR3 residues: CASSSPGQRNNEQFF. In DNA form, the CDR3 reads TGTGCCAGCAGTTCCCCGGGACAGCGGAACAATGAGCAGTTCTTC. The rearrangement links TRBV28 to TRBJ2-1; 7 bases are a match to TRBD1. This CDR3 has 15 residues. CDR1 MDHEN and CDR2 SYDVKM come from the germline V gene. V was pared by 4 bases and J by 5 bases, with 8 bases of the junction left unmatched. Using reference TRBV28 and TRBJ2-1 for the parts outside the CDR3, the full variable domain is DVKVTQSSRYLVKRTGEKVFLECVQDMDHENMFWYRQDPGLGLRLIYFSYDVKMKEKGDIPEGYSVSREKKERFSLILESASTNQTSMYLCASSSPGQRNNEQFFGPGTRLTVL.

This chain joins TRBV6-5 and TRBJ2-5, with TRBD1 matching over 8 bases. The junction had 6 bases not matched to a gene; V was cut back by 4 bases and J by 5 bases. This CDR3 is 14 amino acids long. Germline V gives CDR1 MNHEY, CDR2 SVGAGI. Written as DNA, the CDR3 is TGTGCCAGCAGTTTTCCAGGGGGCGGGGAGACCCAGTACTTC. Translation: CASSFPGGGETQYF.

This clone was picked up a small number of times. The CDR3, as DNA: TGCGCCAGCTCGGGGACAGACAATTCACCCCTCCACTTT. Its translation: CASSGTDNSPLHF. The chain has TRBV10-2 and TRBJ1-6, with 7 bases lining up with TRBD1. V lost 8 bases to trimming and J lost 7 bases; unmatched junction nucleotides: 5. The CDR3 has 13 amino acids. Looked up from germline, CDR1 is WSHSY and CDR2 is SAAADI.

The chain combines TRBV29-1 with TRBJ2-3; tentatively, D is TRBD1 (6 bases). Germline V gives CDR1 SQVTM, CDR2 ANQGSEA. V lost 5 bases and J 0 bases, leaving 15 bases between the germline ends. This CDR3 comprises 15 residues. CDR3 nucleotide sequence: TGCAGCGTTCTCTTAGGACAGCTTAGCACAGATACGCAGTATTTT. Translation: CSVLLGQLSTDTQYF.

The chain links TRBV5-4 to TRBJ1-3, with D perhaps matching TRBD1 (6 bases). The CDR3 totals 16 residues. Germline CDR1 is SGHNT and CDR2 is YYREEE (reference sequence). V lost 4 bases to trimming and J lost 0 bases, with 14 bases between them. For the CDR3, the DNA is TGTGCCAGCAGCCAAAAGGGGGTGGTCTCTGGAAACACCATATATTTT. As protein: CASSQKGVVSGNTIYF.

This sequence joins TRBV25-1 and TRBJ1-2, with D perhaps TRBD1 (6 bases). The V gene lost 4 bases and the J gene lost 5 bases, with 8 bases spanning the gap. Germline V gives CDR1 MGHDK, CDR2 SYGVNS. This CDR3 contains 12 residues. This CDR3 reads CASSGTAYGYTF. The DNA for the CDR3 is TGTGCCAGCAGTGGGACAGCATATGGCTACACCTTC.

The V gene is TRBV9, the J gene TRBJ1-2; TRBD1 is a possible D gene (6 bases). CDR3 size: 15 residues. Trimming removed 0 bases from V and 4 bases from J, with 13 bases in between. Germline CDR1 reads SGDLS; CDR2 reads YYNGEE. Here the CDR3 reads CASSVAGAGIYGYTF. In DNA, the CDR3 is TGTGCCAGCAGCGTAGCAGGGGCTGGGATCTATGGCTACACCTTC.

The rearrangement joins TRBV18 to TRBJ1-5; 8 bases are shared with TRBD1. V lost 6 bases and J lost 7; bases outside the gene matches: 8. This CDR3 is 14 amino acids long. The germline V gene has CDR1 KGHSH and CDR2 LQKENI. For the CDR3, the DNA is TGTGCCAGCTCGGAAGGGACAGGCGGGCAGCCCCAGCATTTT. Amino acid sequence: CASSEGTGGQPQHF.

The V gene is TRBV12-3 or TRBV12-4, the J gene TRBJ2-7; D is undetermined. The CDR3 is 13 amino acids. V was clipped by 6 bases and J by 3 bases, with 12 bases between them. DNA of the CDR3: TGTGCCAGCAGCCCCGAGCCCAACTACGAGCAGTACTTC. This codes for CASSPEPNYEQYF.

The rearrangement links TRBV11-2 to TRBJ1-3; a weak D match, TRBD1 (5 bases). The CDR3 has 16 residues. V dropped 3 bases and J dropped 4 bases, with 16 bases sitting between them. CDR1 is SGHAT, CDR2 FQNNGV, per germline. This chain's CDR3 is CASSFTGLGPGNTIYF. The CDR3 DNA sequence: TGTGCCAGCAGCTTCACGGGTCTGGGGCCCGGAAACACCATATATTTT.

The V gene is TRBV18, the J gene TRBJ2-1; the D gene is possibly TRBD2 (6 bases). V lost 1 base and J 0 bases, leaving 7 bases between the germline ends. The germline CDR1 and CDR2 sequences are KGHSH and LQKENI. CDR3 length: 15 residues. The CDR3 loop is CASSPLTSSYNEQFF. For the CDR3, the DNA is TGTGCCAGCTCACCACTGACTAGCTCCTACAATGAGCAGTTCTTC.

The rearrangement links TRBV18 to TRBJ1-3; 8 positions agree with TRBD1. The CDR3 is 15 residues long. Unmatched junction bases numbered 3, after V lost 1 base and J lost 4 bases. In germline, CDR1 is KGHSH, CDR2 LQKENI. CDR3 protein: CASSPRTGRGNTIYF. As DNA, the CDR3 is TGTGCCAGCTCACCACGGACAGGGCGCGGAAACACCATATATTTT.

The chain combines TRBV5-3 with TRBJ2-7, with D tentatively TRBD1 (6 bases). TRBV5-3 is an ORF for which the function is uncertain. Between the trimmed V and J ends, which lost 3 bases and 4 bases, there was a span of 17 bases. CDR3 length: 15 residues. This CDR3 reads CARSWSPYQGYEQYF. For the CDR3, the DNA is TGTGCCAGAAGCTGGAGTCCATACCAGGGGTACGAGCAGTACTTC.